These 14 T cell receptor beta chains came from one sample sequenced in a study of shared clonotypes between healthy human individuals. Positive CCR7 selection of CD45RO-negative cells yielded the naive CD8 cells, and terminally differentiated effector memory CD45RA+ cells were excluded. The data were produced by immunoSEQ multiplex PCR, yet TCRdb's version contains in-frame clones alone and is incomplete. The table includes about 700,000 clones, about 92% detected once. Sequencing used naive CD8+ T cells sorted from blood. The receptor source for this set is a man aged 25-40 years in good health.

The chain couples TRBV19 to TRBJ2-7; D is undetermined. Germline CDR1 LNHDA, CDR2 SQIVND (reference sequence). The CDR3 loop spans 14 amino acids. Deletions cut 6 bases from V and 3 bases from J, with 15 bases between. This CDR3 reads CASSLTLSDYEQYF. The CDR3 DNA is TGTGCCAGTAGCCTTACTTTGTCGGACTACGAGCAGTACTTC.

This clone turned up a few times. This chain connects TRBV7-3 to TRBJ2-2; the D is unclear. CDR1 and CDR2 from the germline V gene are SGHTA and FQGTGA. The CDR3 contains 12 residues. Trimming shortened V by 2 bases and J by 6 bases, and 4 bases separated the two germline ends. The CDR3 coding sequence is TGTGCCAGCAGCTTATTTCCCGGGGAGCTGTTTTTT. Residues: CASSLFPGELFF.

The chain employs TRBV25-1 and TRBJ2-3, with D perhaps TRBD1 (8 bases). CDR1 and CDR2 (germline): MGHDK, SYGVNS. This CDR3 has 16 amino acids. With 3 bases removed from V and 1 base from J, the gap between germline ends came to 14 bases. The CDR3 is CASSDVQGGGTDTQYF. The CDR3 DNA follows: TGTGCCAGCAGTGACGTACAGGGGGGGGGCACAGATACGCAGTATTTT.

CDR3 DNA sequence: TGTGCCAGCAGCTCCAGCACGGGGTCAAATCCCTGGGGCACTGAAGCTTTCTTT. Amino acid sequence: CASSSSTGSNPWGTEAFF. V is TRBV13 and J is TRBJ1-1; no clear D. CDR1 is PRHDT and CDR2 is FYEKMQ in the germline V gene (reference sequence). Trimming removed 4 bases at V and 4 bases at J, with 25 bases between. The CDR3 is 18 residues long.

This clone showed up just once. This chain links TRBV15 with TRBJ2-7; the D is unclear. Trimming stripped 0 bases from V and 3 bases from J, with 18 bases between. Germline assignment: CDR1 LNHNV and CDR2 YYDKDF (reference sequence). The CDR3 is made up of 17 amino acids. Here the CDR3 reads CATSRDLWQESFYEQYF. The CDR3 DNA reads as TGTGCCACCAGCAGAGATCTCTGGCAGGAGAGCTTCTACGAGCAGTACTTC.

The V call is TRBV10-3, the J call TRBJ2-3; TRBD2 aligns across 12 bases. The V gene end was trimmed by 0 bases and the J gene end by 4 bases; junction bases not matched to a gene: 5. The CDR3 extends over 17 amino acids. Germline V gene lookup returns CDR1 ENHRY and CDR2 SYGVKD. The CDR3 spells CAISESLAGGFADTQYF. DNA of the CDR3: TGTGCCATCAGTGAGTCACTAGCGGGAGGATTCGCAGATACGCAGTATTTT.

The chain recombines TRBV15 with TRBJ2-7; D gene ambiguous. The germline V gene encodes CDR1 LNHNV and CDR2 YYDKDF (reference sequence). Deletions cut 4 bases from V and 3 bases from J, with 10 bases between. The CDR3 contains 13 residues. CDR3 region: CATSKRYGYEQYF. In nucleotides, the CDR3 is TGTGCCACCAGCAAAAGATATGGCTACGAGCAGTACTTC.

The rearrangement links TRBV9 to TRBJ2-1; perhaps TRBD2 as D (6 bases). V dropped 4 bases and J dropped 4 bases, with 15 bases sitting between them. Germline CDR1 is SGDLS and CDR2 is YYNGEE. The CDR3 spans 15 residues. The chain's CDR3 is CASSPIGGNYNEQFF. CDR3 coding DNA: TGTGCCAGCAGCCCGATAGGCGGGAATTACAATGAGCAGTTCTTC. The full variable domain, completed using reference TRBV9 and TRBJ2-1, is DSGVTQTPKHLITATGQRVTLRCSPRSGDLSVYWYQQSLDQGLQFLIQYYNGEERAKGNILERFSAQQFPDLHSELNLSSLELGDSALYFCASSPIGGNYNEQFFGPGTRLTVL.

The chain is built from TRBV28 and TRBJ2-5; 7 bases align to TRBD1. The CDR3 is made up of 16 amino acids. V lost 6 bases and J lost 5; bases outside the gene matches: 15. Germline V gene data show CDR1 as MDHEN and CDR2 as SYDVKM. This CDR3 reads CASSLTGDRDSETQYF. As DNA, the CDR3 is TGTGCCAGCAGCCTGACCGGTGACAGGGATTCGGAGACCCAGTACTTC.

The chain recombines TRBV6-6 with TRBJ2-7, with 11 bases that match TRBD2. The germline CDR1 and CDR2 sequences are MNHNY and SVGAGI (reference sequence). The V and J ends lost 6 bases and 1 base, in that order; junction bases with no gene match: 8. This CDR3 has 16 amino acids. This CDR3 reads CASRMGLAEISYEQYF. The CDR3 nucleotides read TGTGCCAGCAGAATGGGACTAGCGGAGATATCCTACGAGCAGTACTTC.

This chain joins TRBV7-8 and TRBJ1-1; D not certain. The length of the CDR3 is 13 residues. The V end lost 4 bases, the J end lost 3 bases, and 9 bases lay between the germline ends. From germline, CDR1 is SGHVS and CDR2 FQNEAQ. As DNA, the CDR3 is TGTGCCAGCAGCTCCGGCAGCTACACTGAAGCTTTCTTT. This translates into CASSSGSYTEAFF.

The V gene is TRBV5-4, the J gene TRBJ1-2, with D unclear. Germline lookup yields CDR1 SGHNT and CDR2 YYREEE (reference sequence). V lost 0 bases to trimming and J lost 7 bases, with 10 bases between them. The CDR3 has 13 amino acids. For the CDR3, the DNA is TGTGCCAGCAGCTTGGTTGAGGGTGCTGGCTACACCTTC. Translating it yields CASSLVEGAGYTF.

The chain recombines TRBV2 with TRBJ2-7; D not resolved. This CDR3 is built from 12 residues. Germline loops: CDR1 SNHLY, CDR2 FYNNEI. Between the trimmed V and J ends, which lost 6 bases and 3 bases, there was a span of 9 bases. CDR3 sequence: CASSPGGYEQYF. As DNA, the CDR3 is TGTGCCAGCAGCCCCGGCGGCTACGAGCAGTACTTC.

CDR3 DNA sequence: TGTGCCAGCAGTGAGGGCAAGGGGGCGAATAGGTATGAGCAGTTCTTC. This translates into CASSEGKGANRYEQFF. The chain employs TRBV2 and TRBJ2-1, with 7 bases identical to TRBD1. The CDR3 consists of 16 residues. J lost 8 bases, V lost 3 bases, and 13 bases had no gene match. The V gene's germline CDR1 is SNHLY and CDR2 FYNNEI.